This T cell receptor beta chain came from a study of blood T cell repertoires in COVID-19. The wider study: Sites in the United States, Italy and Spain provided acute and convalescent COVID-19 samples. In each case, the material was cDNA or gDNA derived from T cells, B-cell-depleted T cells, or PBMCs.

This clone was detected once. Authors' methods: Amplified reference gene primers provided the basis for estimating nucleated cell counts. Only in-frame clones appear in the TCRdb table, and some are missing; sequencing was by immunoSEQ multiplex PCR. The V and J calls and the clone size are those of that table, but D and trimming were determined from the DNA. The data show some 190,000 clones, with 88% seen just once and approximately 4% held by the top ten. V lost 3 bases, J lost 0 bases, and 7 bases stayed unmatched. The CDR3 spans 17 residues. Germline V gene data show CDR1 as KGHSH and CDR2 as LQKENI.

The sequencing sample was made of peripheral blood. The receptor was isolated from a human donor in a cohort sampled during active COVID-19. V usage is TRBV18 and J usage is TRBJ2-7, with 11 bases lining up with TRBD1. This CDR3 is CASSPPGQGVSSYEQYF. The CDR3 DNA reads TGTGCCAGCTCACCGCCGGGACAGGGGGTGAGCTCCTACGAGCAGTACTTC.